This T cell receptor (beta chain) was sequenced during a study of cytomegalovirus exposure and HLA in healthy donors. Donors were ostensibly healthy at sampling, although undocumented immune exposures were probable. As for this clone: Antigen specificity is unknown.

The CDR3 has 17 residues. Study-level findings and limits: Later genetic work tied a missense DCLRE1C variant to beta-chain V and J trimming. As was reported, the classifier diagnosed cytomegalovirus status with high specificity and sensitivity. Some V segments, TRBV6-2 and TRBV6-3 among them, were indistinguishable and were therefore excluded.

PCR used 60 Vbeta primers and 13 Jbeta primers. Clones were read by immunoSEQ multiplex PCR, and TCRdb kept only the in-frame ones, dropping some. This repertoire includes around 100,000 clones. This clonotype was obtained from a man aged 35-49 years in good health and CMV-seropositive. The chain carries TRBV21-1 and TRBJ2-5; no DNA check was done on the table's D call, TRBD1. TRBV21-1 is a known pseudogene. The sequencing sample was made of PBMCs. The DNA of the CDR3 is TGTGCCAGCAGCAAACTTCGACAGGGGAAATGCCAAGAGACCCAGTACTTC. Its translation is CASSKLRQGKCQETQYF.